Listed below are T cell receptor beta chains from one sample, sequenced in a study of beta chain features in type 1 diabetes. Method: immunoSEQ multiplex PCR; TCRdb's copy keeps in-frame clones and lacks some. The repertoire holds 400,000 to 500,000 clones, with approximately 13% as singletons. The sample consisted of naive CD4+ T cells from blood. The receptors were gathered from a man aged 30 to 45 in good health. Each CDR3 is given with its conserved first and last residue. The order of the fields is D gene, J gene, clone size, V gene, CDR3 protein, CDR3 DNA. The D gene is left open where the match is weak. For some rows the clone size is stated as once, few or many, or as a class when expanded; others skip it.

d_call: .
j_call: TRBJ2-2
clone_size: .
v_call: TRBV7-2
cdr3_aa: CASSLRAGKAGELFF
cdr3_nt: TGTGCCAGCAGCTTAAGAGCAGGGAAGGCCGGGGAGCTGTTTTTT

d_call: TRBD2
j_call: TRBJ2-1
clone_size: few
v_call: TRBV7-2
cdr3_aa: CASSLVGTSANEQFF
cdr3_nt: TGTGCCAGCAGCTTAGTCGGGACTAGCGCCAATGAGCAGTTCTTC

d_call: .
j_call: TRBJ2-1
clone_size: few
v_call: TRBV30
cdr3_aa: CAWSVAGYNEQFF
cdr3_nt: TGTGCCTGGAGTGTGGCGGGGTACAATGAGCAGTTCTTC

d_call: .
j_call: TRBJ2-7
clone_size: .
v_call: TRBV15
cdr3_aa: CATSRVAGSGEQYF
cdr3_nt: TGTGCCACCAGCAGAGTGGCAGGGTCAGGCGAGCAGTACTTC

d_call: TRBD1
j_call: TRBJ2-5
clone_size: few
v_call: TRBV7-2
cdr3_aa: CASSRGLLETQYF
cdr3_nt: TGTGCCAGCAGCAGGGGGCTATTGGAGACCCAGTACTTC

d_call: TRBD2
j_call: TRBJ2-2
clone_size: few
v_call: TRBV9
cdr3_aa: CATPPLSGQGELFF
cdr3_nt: TGTGCCACCCCGCCCCTTAGCGGGCAAGGGGAGCTGTTTTTT

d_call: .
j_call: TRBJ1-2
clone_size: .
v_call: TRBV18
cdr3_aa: CASSHKESYGYTF
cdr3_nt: TGTGCCAGCTCTCATAAGGAGTCCTATGGCTACACCTTC

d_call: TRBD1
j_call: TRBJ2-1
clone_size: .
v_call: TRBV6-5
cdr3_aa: CASRGQGGSNEQFF
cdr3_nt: TGTGCCAGCAGGGGACAGGGGGGTTCCAATGAGCAGTTCTTC

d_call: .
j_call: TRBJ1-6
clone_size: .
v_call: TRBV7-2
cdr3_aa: CASSLEADSPLHF
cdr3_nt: TGTGCCAGCAGCTTAGAGGCGGATTCACCCCTCCACTTT

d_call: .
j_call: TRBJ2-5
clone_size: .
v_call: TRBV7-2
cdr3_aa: CASSLAGRETQYF
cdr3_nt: TGTGCCAGCAGCTTAGCAGGTCGGGAGACCCAGTACTTC

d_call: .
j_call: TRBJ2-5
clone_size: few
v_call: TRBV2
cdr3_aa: CASSEALPGETQYF
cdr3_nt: TGTGCCAGCAGTGAAGCGCTTCCGGGAGAGACCCAGTACTTC

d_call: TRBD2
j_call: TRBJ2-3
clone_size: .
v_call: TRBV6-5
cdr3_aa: CATQTSGSTDTQYF
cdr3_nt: TGTGCCACCCAGACTAGCGGTAGCACAGATACGCAGTATTTT

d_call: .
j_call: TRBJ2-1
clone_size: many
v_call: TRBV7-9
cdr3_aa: CASSLVYNEQFF
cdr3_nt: TGTGCCAGCAGCTTAGTTTACAATGAGCAGTTCTTC

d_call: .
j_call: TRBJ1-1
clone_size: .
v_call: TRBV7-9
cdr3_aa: CASSVPFF
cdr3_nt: TGTGCCAGCAGCGTACCCTTCTTT

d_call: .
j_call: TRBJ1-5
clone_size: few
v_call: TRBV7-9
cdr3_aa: CASSSESFQPQHF
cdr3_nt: TGTGCCAGCAGCTCGGAGAGTTTCCAGCCCCAGCATTTT

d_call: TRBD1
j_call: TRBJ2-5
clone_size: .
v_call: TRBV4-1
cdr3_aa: CASRRTGMETQYF
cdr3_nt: TGCGCCAGCAGGAGGACAGGGATGGAGACCCAGTACTTC

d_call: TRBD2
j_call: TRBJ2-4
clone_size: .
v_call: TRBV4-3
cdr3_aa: CASSQPGPGGRAGRRAKNIQYF
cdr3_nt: TGCGCCAGCAGCCAACCTGGTCCAGGCGGGAGGGCTGGGCGACGAGCCAAAAACATTCAGTACTTC

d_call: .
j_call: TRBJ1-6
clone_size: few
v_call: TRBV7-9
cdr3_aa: CASTYSGVNSPLHF
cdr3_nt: TGTGCCAGCACTTACTCGGGGGTGAATTCACCCCTCCACTTT

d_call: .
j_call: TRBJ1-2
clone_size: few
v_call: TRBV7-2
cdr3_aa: CASRLGGISNYGYTF
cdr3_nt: TGTGCCAGCAGATTAGGTGGCATTTCTAACTATGGCTACACCTTC

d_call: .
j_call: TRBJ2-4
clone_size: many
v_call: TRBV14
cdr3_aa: CASSQSGSIQYF
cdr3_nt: TGTGCCAGCAGCCAATCCGGCAGTATTCAGTACTTC

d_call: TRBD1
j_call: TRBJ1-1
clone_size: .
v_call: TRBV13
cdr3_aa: CASSVFDRENTEAFF
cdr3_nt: TGTGCCAGCAGCGTCTTTGACAGGGAAAATACTGAAGCTTTCTTT

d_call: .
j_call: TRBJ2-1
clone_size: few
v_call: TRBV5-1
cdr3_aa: CASSLSPAGQGFKGEQFF
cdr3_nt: TGCGCCAGCAGCTTGTCCCCCGCTGGCCAGGGGTTCAAGGGTGAGCAGTTCTTC

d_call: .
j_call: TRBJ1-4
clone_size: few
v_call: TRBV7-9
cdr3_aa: CASSRLSGTPNEKLFF
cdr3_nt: TGTGCCAGCAGCCGACTTTCCGGGACTCCTAATGAAAAACTGTTTTTT

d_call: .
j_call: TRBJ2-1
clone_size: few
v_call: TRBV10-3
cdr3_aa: CAIRGSSYNEQFF
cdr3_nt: TGTGCCATCAGAGGTAGCTCCTACAATGAGCAGTTCTTC

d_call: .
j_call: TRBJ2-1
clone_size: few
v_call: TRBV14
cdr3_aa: CASSQLGNEQFF
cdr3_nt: TGTGCCAGCAGCCAACTGGGTAATGAGCAGTTCTTC

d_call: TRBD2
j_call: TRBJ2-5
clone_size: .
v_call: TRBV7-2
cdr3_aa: CASSLRGSNPETQYF
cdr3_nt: TGTGCCAGCAGCTTACGCGGGAGCAACCCAGAGACCCAGTACTTC

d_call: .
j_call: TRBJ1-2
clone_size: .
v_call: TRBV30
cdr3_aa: CAWSENYGYTF
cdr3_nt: TGTGCCTGGAGCGAAAACTATGGCTACACCTTC

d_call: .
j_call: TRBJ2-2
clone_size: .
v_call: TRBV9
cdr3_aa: CASSLSSTAGELFF
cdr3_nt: TGTGCCAGCAGTTTGTCTAGCACGGCCGGGGAGCTGTTTTTT

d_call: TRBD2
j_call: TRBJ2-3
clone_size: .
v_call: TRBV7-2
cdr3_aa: CASSLRLAGPDTQYF
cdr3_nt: TGTGCCAGCAGCCTAAGACTAGCGGGTCCAGATACGCAGTATTTT

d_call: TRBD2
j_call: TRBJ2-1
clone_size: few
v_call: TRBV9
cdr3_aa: CASSVATGSGLGRSYNEQFF
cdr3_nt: TGTGCCAGCAGCGTAGCTACGGGTAGCGGGCTAGGCCGCTCCTACAATGAGCAGTTCTTC

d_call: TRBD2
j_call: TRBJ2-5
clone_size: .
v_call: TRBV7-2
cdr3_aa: CASSPRLAGMGTQETQYF
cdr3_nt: TGTGCCAGCAGCCCCCGGCTAGCGGGGATGGGCACCCAAGAGACCCAGTACTTC

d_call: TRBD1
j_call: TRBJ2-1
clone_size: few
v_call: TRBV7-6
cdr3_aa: CASSIQGDEQFF
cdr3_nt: TGTGCCAGCAGCATACAGGGGGATGAGCAGTTCTTC

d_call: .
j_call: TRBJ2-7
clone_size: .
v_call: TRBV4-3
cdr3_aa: CASSQGPQGPYEQYF
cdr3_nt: TGCGCCAGCAGCCAAGGCCCCCAGGGACCATACGAGCAGTACTTC

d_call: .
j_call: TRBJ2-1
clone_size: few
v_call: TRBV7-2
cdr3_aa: CASSSSPTYNEQFF
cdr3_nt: TGTGCCAGCAGCTCATCCCCCACCTACAATGAGCAGTTCTTC

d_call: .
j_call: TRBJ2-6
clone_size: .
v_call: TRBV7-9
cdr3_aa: CGRLASGANVLTF
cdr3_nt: TGTGGACGCCTGGCCTCTGGGGCCAACGTCCTGACTTTC

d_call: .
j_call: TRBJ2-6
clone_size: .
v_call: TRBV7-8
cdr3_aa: CASSQRSSGANVLTF
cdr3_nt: TGTGCCAGCAGCCAGCGGAGCTCTGGGGCCAACGTCCTGACTTTC

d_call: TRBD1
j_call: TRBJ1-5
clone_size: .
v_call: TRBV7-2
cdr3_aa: CASSQVQGAYQPQHF
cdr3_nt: TGTGCCAGCAGCCAGGTACAGGGGGCATATCAGCCCCAGCATTTT

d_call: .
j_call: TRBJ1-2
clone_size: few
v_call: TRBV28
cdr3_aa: CASSFPGLQYGYTF
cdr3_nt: TGTGCCAGCAGTTTCCCAGGACTCCAATATGGCTACACCTTC

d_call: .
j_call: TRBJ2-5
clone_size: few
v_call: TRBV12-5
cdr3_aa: CASGLLETQYF
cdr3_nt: TGTGCTAGTGGTTTGCTGGAGACCCAGTACTTC

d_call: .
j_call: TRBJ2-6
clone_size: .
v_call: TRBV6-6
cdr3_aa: CASSQSLANVLTF
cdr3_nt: TGTGCCAGCAGTCAATCGCTGGCCAACGTCCTGACTTTC

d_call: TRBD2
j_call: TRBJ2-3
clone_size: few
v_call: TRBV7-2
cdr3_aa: CASSTLAGVGTDTQYF
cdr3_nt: TGTGCCAGCTCCACTCTAGCGGGAGTAGGCACAGATACGCAGTATTTT

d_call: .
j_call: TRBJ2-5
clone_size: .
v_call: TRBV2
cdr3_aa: CASSLTETQYF
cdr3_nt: TGTGCCAGCAGTTTGACAGAGACCCAGTACTTC

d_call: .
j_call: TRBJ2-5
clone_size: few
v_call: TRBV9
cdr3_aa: CASSVAGGQLGETQYF
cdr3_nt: TGTGCCAGCAGCGTAGCGGGTGGGCAGTTAGGGGAGACCCAGTACTTC

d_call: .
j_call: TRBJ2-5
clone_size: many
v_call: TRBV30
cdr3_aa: CAWRRIAVEETQYF
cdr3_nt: TGTGCCTGGAGGCGGATAGCGGTTGAGGAGACCCAGTACTTC

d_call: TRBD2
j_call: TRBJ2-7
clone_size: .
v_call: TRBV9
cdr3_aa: CASSVGLAGTYEQYF
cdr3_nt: TGTGCCAGCAGCGTGGGACTAGCGGGGACCTACGAGCAGTACTTC

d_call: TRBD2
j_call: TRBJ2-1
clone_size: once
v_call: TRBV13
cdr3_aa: CASSLGSSGRVNNEQFF
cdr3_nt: TGTGCCAGCAGCTTAGGGTCTAGCGGGAGGGTTAACAATGAGCAGTTCTTC

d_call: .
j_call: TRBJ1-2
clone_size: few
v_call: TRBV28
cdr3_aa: CASSYRRGGYTF
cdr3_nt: TGTGCCAGCAGTTACAGACGGGGTGGCTACACCTTC

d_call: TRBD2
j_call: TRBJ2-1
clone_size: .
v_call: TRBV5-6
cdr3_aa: CASSPGLAGARGNEQFF
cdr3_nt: TGTGCCAGCAGCCCAGGACTAGCGGGAGCACGGGGCAATGAGCAGTTCTTC

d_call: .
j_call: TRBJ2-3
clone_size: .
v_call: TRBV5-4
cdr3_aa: CASSPRQATDTQYF
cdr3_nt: TGTGCCAGCAGCCCGAGACAGGCCACAGATACGCAGTATTTT

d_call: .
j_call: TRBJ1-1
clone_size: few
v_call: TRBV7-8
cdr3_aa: CASSLGVRGTEAFF
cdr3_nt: TGTGCCAGCAGCTTAGGGGTCAGGGGCACTGAAGCTTTCTTT

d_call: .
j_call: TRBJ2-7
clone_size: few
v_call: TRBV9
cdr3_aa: CASSGDEPGEQYF
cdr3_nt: TGTGCCAGCAGCGGCGATGAACCGGGAGAGCAGTACTTC

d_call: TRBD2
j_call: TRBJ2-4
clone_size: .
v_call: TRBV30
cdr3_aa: CAWSMGGSLNIQYF
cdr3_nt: TGTGCCTGGAGTATGGGGGGGAGTCTAAACATTCAGTACTTC

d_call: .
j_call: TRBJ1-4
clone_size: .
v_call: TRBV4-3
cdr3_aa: CASSQDKGEKLFF
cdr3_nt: TGCGCCAGCAGCCAAGATAAGGGTGAAAAACTGTTTTTT

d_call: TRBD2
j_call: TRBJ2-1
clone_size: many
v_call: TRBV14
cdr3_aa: CASSHSLAGEAEQFF
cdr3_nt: TGTGCCAGCAGCCATTCGTTAGCGGGAGAGGCTGAGCAGTTCTTC

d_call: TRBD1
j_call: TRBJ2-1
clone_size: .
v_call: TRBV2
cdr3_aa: CASSLDRGRNEQFF
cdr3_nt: TGTGCCAGCAGCCTCGACAGGGGAAGGAATGAGCAGTTCTTC

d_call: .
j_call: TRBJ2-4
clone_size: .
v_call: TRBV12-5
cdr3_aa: CASGFRNIQYF
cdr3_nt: TGTGCTAGTGGTTTTAGGAACATTCAGTACTTC